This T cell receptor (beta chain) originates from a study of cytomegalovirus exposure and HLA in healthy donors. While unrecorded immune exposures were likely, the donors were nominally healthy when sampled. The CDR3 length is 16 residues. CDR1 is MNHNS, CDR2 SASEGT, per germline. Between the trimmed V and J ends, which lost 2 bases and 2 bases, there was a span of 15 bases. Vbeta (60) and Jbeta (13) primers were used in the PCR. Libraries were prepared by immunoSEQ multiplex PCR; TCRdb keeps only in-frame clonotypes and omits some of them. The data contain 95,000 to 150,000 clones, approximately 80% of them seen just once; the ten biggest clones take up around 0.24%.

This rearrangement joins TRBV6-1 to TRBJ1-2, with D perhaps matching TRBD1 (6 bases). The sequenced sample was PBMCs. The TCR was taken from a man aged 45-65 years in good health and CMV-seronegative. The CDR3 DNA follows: TGTGCCAGCAGTGAAAGGGATTTGGGGGCGAACTATGGCTACACCTTC. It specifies CASSERDLGANYGYTF.